This passage covers 21 T cell receptor beta chains from one sample sequenced in a study of shared clonotypes between healthy human individuals. Using immunoSEQ multiplex PCR, the repertoire was profiled, and TCRdb retains in-frame clones only, with some absent. The top ten hold 1.2% of the sample, which has 1.5 million to 2.5 million clones, roughly 95% seen once. It was CD45RO-negative cells, positively selected for CCR7, that made up naive CD8 cells, with terminally differentiated effector memory CD45RA+ cells excluded. What was sequenced was naive CD8+ T cells sorted from blood. All receptors come from a man younger than 35 in good health.

This chain joins TRBV5-4 and TRBJ2-3, with 8 bases that match TRBD2. Germline CDR1 reads SGHNT; CDR2 reads YYREEE (reference sequence). The CDR3 has 15 amino acids. V shed 6 bases and J 0 bases; nucleotides not matched to a gene: 6. Here the CDR3 DNA reads TGTGCCAGCACCCGAACTAGCGGCAGCACAGATACGCAGTATTTT. Protein sequence: CASTRTSGSTDTQYF.

The V call is TRBV2, the J call TRBJ2-5; TRBD1 agrees at 8 bases. Germline CDR1 and CDR2: SNHLY and FYNNEI. The V segment lost 7 bases and the J segment 5 bases; nucleotides outside the gene matches: 3. The CDR3 spans 12 residues. CDR3 sequence: CASIGQGETQYF. The CDR3 DNA reads as TGTGCCAGCATCGGACAGGGCGAGACCCAGTACTTC.

The chain links TRBV18 to TRBJ2-7; maybe TRBD1 (6 bases). This CDR3 is 14 amino acids long. V was trimmed by 3 bases and J by 6 bases, leaving 15 bases between them. CDR1 KGHSH and CDR2 LQKENI come from the germline V gene. CDR3 residues: CASSPSGDSIEQYF. The CDR3 nucleotides read TGTGCCAGCTCACCTTCAGGGGATTCGATCGAGCAGTACTTC.

This chain uses TRBV10-1 with TRBJ2-2, with D unclear. The CDR3 consists of 14 residues. The germline CDR1 and CDR2 sequences are WNHNN and SYGVQD (reference sequence). V was trimmed by 0 bases and J by 6 bases, leaving 8 bases between them. CDR3 in DNA: TGCGCCAGCAGTGAGTCCGGATTGTCCGGGGAGCTGTTTTTT. This translates into CASSESGLSGELFF.

This clone was counted a single time. The CDR3 loop is CASSEGLFNYGYTF. The CDR3 coding sequence is TGTGCCAGCAGTGAAGGACTGTTTAACTATGGCTACACCTTC. This chain uses TRBV6-1 with TRBJ1-2; D not resolved. V was trimmed by 1 base and J by 1 base, leaving 7 bases between them. In germline, CDR1 is MNHNS, CDR2 SASEGT. The CDR3 has 14 amino acids.

The V gene is TRBV9, the J gene TRBJ1-2; TRBD1 agrees at 7 bases. The CDR3 extends over 16 amino acids. V shed 4 bases, J shed 1 base, and the junction held 10 bases outside the gene matches. CDR1 and CDR2 (germline): SGDLS, YYNGEE. CDR3: CASSNLQGRGNYGYTF. CDR3 DNA: TGTGCCAGCAGCAACCTACAGGGGAGAGGTAACTATGGCTACACCTTC. The variable domain in full, with the rest retrieved from reference TRBV9 and TRBJ1-2, is DSGVTQTPKHLITATGQRVTLRCSPRSGDLSVYWYQQSLDQGLQFLIQYYNGEERAKGNILERFSAQQFPDLHSELNLSSLELGDSALYFCASSNLQGRGNYGYTFGSGTRLTVV.

The chain uses TRBV6-5 and TRBJ2-3, with D possibly TRBD1 on 6 matching bases. Per germline, CDR1 MNHEY and CDR2 SVGAGI. The CDR3 contains 16 residues. The V end lost 0 bases, the J end lost 3 bases, and 13 bases lay between the germline ends. CDR3 sequence: CASSYSGPGVTDTQYF. DNA of the CDR3: TGTGCCAGCAGTTACTCAGGTCCAGGGGTAACAGATACGCAGTATTTT.

The chain employs TRBV7-2 and TRBJ1-2; 10 positions agree with TRBD1. The CDR3 is made up of 14 amino acids. After removal of 1 base from V and 7 bases from J, the junction contained 3 bases not matched to a gene. Germline values: CDR1 SGHTA, CDR2 FQGNSA. CDR3 amino acids: CASSLGQGAGGYTF. CDR3 nucleotide sequence: TGTGCCAGCAGCTTAGGACAGGGGGCGGGTGGCTACACCTTC.

Comment on this clone: This CDR3 is also generated by other DNA sequences in the sample. The chain recombines TRBV5-1 with TRBJ2-3, with D unresolved. The V end lost 5 bases, the J end lost 0 bases, and 7 bases lay between the germline ends. Germline-derived CDR1 and CDR2 are SGHRS and YFSETQ. There are 13 residues in the CDR3. The CDR3 DNA reads TGCGCCAGCAGGGAGACTAGCACAGATACGCAGTATTTT. Translation gives CASRETSTDTQYF.

This clone was seen once. The J gene is TRBJ2-7, the V gene TRBV5-4; 7 bases are shared with TRBD1. V shed 0 bases, J shed 1 base, and the junction held 4 bases outside the gene matches. The length of the CDR3 is 15 residues. CDR1 and CDR2 from the germline V gene are SGHNT and YYREEE (reference sequence). CDR3 DNA sequence: TGTGCCAGCAGCTTGGCCACGGGACAGTCCTACGAGCAGTACTTC. It yields the protein CASSLATGQSYEQYF.

V is TRBV4-1 and J is TRBJ2-3; D remains ambiguous. The germline CDR1 and CDR2 sequences are MGHRA and YSYEKL. This CDR3 has 14 amino acids. V gave up 0 bases and J gave up 3 bases, with 7 bases separating them. CDR3 coding DNA: TGCGCCAGCAGCCAAGAAGAAGCTACAGATACGCAGTATTTT. Protein: CASSQEEATDTQYF.

The chain carries TRBV14 and TRBJ2-7, with D unclear. Trimming stripped 0 bases from V and 2 bases from J, with 11 bases between. Looked up from germline, CDR1 is SGHDN and CDR2 is FVKESK. The CDR3 length is 15 residues. CDR3 loop: CASSQEVRFPYEQYF. The CDR3, as DNA: TGTGCCAGCAGCCAAGAGGTGCGGTTTCCCTACGAGCAGTACTTC.

The rearrangement links TRBV6-1 to TRBJ2-7, with D maybe TRBD1 (6 bases). This CDR3 has 15 residues. From germline, CDR1 is MNHNS and CDR2 SASEGT. V was clipped by 4 bases and J by 3 bases, with 16 bases between them. CDR3 loop: CASSAPRKGDYEQYF. DNA of the CDR3: TGTGCCAGCAGTGCCCCCAGGAAGGGGGACTACGAGCAGTACTTC.

This chain links TRBV10-2 with TRBJ2-7, with TRBD1 matching over 8 bases. Germline V lookup: CDR1 WSHSY, CDR2 SAAADI. CDR3 length: 13 amino acids. The ends lost 6 bases at V and 3 bases at J; junction bases unmatched: 4. The CDR3, as DNA: TGCGCCAGCAGCTCAGGACAGGGCTACGAGCAGTACTTC. Translated, it gives CASSSGQGYEQYF.

J is TRBJ1-4 and V is TRBV23-1; 10 positions match TRBD1. TRBV23-1 is given ORF status, its function remaining uncertain. The CDR3 loop spans 13 amino acids. Trimming at V came to 11 bases and at J to 7 bases, leaving 7 bases not matched to a gene. DNA of the CDR3: TGCGCCCGTTTGACAGGGGGCGTTGAAAAACTGTTTTTT. Translation: CARLTGGVEKLFF.

The V and J genes are TRBV27 and TRBJ1-4; TRBD1 is a possible D gene (5 bases). Germline V CDR1 and CDR2: MNHEY, SMNVEV (reference sequence). The CDR3 is 14 amino acids. V lost 5 bases to trimming and J lost 4 bases, with 11 bases between them. CDR3 in DNA: TGTGCCAGCAGTCTGACAGTTGATAATGAAAAACTGTTTTTT. Protein product: CASSLTVDNEKLFF. Complete variable domain (other parts from reference TRBV27 and TRBJ1-4): EAQVTQNPRYLITVTGKKLTVTCSQNMNHEYMSWYRQDPGLGLRQIYYSMNVEVTDKGDVPEGYKVSRKEKRNFPLILESPSPNQTSLYFCASSLTVDNEKLFFGSGTQLSVL.

The chain is built from TRBV6-6 and TRBJ2-7, with no clear D. The germline CDR1 and CDR2 sequences are MNHNY and SVGAGI (reference sequence). This CDR3 has 15 residues. The V gene lost 2 bases and the J gene lost 4 bases, with 15 bases spanning the gap. The CDR3 DNA reads TGTGCCAGCAGTTACCTTGGTTCCACGGTTTACGAGCAGTACTTC. The encoded protein is CASSYLGSTVYEQYF.

The sample holds one count of this clone. The CDR3 here is CASKMGTSGTYEQYF. The CDR3 DNA reads as TGTGCCAGCAAGATGGGGACTAGCGGGACCTACGAGCAGTACTTC. The V and J genes are TRBV2 and TRBJ2-7; 13 positions match TRBD2. V lost 7 bases and J lost 2; bases outside the gene matches: 5. Germline V gene data show CDR1 as SNHLY and CDR2 as FYNNEI. CDR3 size: 15 residues.

The chain couples TRBV9 to TRBJ2-7, with unresolved D. CDR3 length equals 16 residues. V lost 0 bases and J lost 4, with 17 bases in between. In germline, CDR1 is SGDLS, CDR2 YYNGEE. CDR3 protein: CASSVDRDGPSYEQYF. The DNA of the CDR3 is TGTGCCAGCAGCGTAGACCGAGATGGGCCTTCGTACGAGCAGTACTTC.

CDR3 DNA sequence: TGTGCCAGCAGCTCCCGGGCGGGGGGGCAAGAGACCCAGTACTTC. This translates into CASSSRAGGQETQYF. The chain combines TRBV7-9 with TRBJ2-5, with 9 bases aligning to TRBD2. The CDR3 consists of 15 residues. Germline CDR1 and CDR2: SEHNR and FQNEAQ (reference sequence). V lost 4 bases and J lost 2; bases outside the gene matches: 5.

The genes are TRBV23-1 and TRBJ1-2, with 7 nucleotides matching TRBD1. TRBV23-1 has ORF status, its function being uncertain. The CDR3 extends over 18 amino acids. V lost 0 bases and J lost 0; bases outside the gene matches: 10. CDR3 residues: CASSQSSTGRPANYGYTF. The DNA for the CDR3 is TGCGCCAGCAGTCAATCGTCGACAGGGAGGCCGGCTAACTATGGCTACACCTTC.